Here is one T cell receptor (beta chain) with its context. The antigen is not known. The source of the sample is a study of cytomegalovirus exposure and HLA in healthy donors. The study, taken as a whole, reports: A classifier reportedly called cytomegalovirus status with high sensitivity and specificity.

Sequenced by immunoSEQ multiplex PCR; TCRdb stores in-frame clones only, minus some. The sample records over 100,000 clones, approximately 87% being singletons. Germline CDR1 and CDR2: SGHRS and YFSETQ. The V and J ends lost 3 bases and 0 bases respectively, with 12 bases between them. CDR3 length: 15 amino acids. The origin of this receptor is a young woman in good health and CMV-seropositive. The gene calls are TRBV5-1 and TRBJ1-1; D unresolved. The specimen sequenced was PBMCs. CDR3 nucleotides: TGCGCCAGCAGCTCCCCCGGGAGCATGAACACTGAAGCTTTCTTT. Translated: CASSSPGSMNTEAFF.